This T cell receptor (beta chain) came from a study of Graves' ophthalmopathy and Graves' hyperthyroidism. This clonotype was seen more than once but under ten times. With 2 bases removed from V and 0 bases from J, the gap between germline ends came to 6 bases. CDR3 length: 14 residues. Beta-chain TCR CDR3 regions were amplified from RNA transcripts. The workflow started with a first-round RT-PCR run with HTBI primers and then moved on to a second-round multiplex PCR. TCRdb passed the multiplex PCR reads through MiXCR, listing each CDR3 protein once. The data contain 560,000 or so distinct CDR3 sequences, just under 40% of them singletons.

This clonotype originated in an adult man with Graves' hyperthyroidism. The chain carries TRBV12-3 or TRBV12-4 and TRBJ2-3; perhaps TRBD2 as D (5 bases). The sequenced material came from peripheral blood or thyroid tissue (not recorded which). CDR3 sequence: CASSLWTSTDTQYF. DNA for the CDR3: TGTGCCAGCAGTTTATGGACTAGCACAGATACGCAGTATTTT.